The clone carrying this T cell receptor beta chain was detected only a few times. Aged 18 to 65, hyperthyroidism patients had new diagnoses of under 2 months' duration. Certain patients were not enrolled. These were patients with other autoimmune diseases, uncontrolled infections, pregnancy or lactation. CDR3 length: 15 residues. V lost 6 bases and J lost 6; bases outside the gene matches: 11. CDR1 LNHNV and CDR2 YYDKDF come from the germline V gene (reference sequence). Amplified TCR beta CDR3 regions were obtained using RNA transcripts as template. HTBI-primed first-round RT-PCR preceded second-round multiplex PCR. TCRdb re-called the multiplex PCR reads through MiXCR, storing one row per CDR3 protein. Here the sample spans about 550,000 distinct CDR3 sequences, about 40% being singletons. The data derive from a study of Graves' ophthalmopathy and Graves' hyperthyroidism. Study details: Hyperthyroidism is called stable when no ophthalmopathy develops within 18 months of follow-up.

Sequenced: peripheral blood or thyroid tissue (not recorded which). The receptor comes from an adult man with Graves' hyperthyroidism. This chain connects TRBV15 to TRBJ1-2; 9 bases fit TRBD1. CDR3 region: CATRARDREWDGYTF. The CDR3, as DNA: TGTGCCACCAGAGCCCGGGACAGGGAATGGGATGGCTACACCTTC.